The 21 T cell receptor beta chains below were found in one sample sequenced in a study of shared clonotypes between healthy human individuals. Clones were read by immunoSEQ multiplex PCR, and TCRdb kept only the in-frame ones, dropping some. The sample consists of about 470,000 clones, roughly 77% of them appearing once. Sequences were obtained from PBMCs. The receptors originated from a woman aged 35 to 49 in good health. Some clones in this sample may be carry-over from other donors' samples.

V is TRBV5-1 and J is TRBJ2-5; D unresolved. The CDR3 is made up of 14 amino acids. Trimming took off 0 bases at V and 4 bases at J, with 10 bases between the two ends. In germline, CDR1 is SGHRS, CDR2 YFSETQ. The CDR3 sequence is CASSLETGGETQYF. The CDR3, as DNA: TGCGCCAGCAGCTTGGAAACGGGCGGAGAGACCCAGTACTTC. Full variable domain (missing parts from reference TRBV5-1 and TRBJ2-5): KAGVTQTPRYLIKTRGQQVTLSCSPISGHRSVSWYQQTPGQGLQFLFEYFSETQRNKGNFPGRFSGRQFSNSRSEMNVSTLELGDSALYLCASSLETGGETQYFGPGTRLLVL.

The rearrangement links TRBV11-2 to TRBJ2-7; 7 bases line up with TRBD1. In germline, CDR1 is SGHAT, CDR2 FQNNGV. J lost 9 bases, V lost 5 bases, and 16 bases had no gene match. The CDR3 covers 15 residues. The CDR3 loop reads CASSQTTGVKGMQYF. DNA for the CDR3: TGTGCCAGCAGCCAAACCACAGGGGTTAAAGGTATGCAGTACTTC.

This rearrangement joins TRBV6-1 to TRBJ2-7, with TRBD2 identical over 7 bases. V was clipped by 1 base and J by 0 bases; unmatched bases: 6. The CDR3 consists of 16 residues. CDR1 is MNHNS and CDR2 is SASEGT in the germline V gene. The CDR3 region is CASSEVGGSFSYEQYF. In nucleotides, the CDR3 is TGTGCCAGCAGTGAAGTAGGCGGGAGTTTCTCCTACGAGCAGTACTTC.

The rearrangement joins TRBV4-1 to TRBJ1-1; D is unresolved. Germline V gene data show CDR1 as MGHRA and CDR2 as YSYEKL. V was trimmed by 0 bases and J by 1 base, leaving 12 bases between them. This CDR3 is 16 amino acids long. CDR3 in DNA: TGCGCCAGCAGCCAAGATCTAGGCAGGTCGAACACTGAAGCTTTCTTT. Protein product: CASSQDLGRSNTEAFF.

V usage is TRBV10-3 and J usage is TRBJ1-4; a weak D match, TRBD1 (6 bases). The CDR3 spans 15 residues. Trimming left V 4 bases short and J 4 bases short, with 13 bases between. CDR1 is ENHRY and CDR2 is SYGVKD in the germline V gene. The CDR3 DNA sequence: TGTGCCATCAGTGGGTCGGACAGTCTTAATGAAAAACTGTTTTTT. This encodes CAISGSDSLNEKLFF.

In its sample, this clone was seen once. This is likely an artifact of a read error, given a far larger clone one base away. The chain recombines TRBV28 with TRBJ2-7; 13 bases are a match to TRBD2. Per the germline V gene, CDR1 is MDHEN and CDR2 is SYDVKM. The CDR3 spans 19 residues. V was pared by 5 bases and J by 0 bases, with 13 bases of the junction left unmatched. The CDR3 nucleotides read TGTGCCAGCAGTCCGCGGACTAGCGGGAGAAGGGGTCCCTCCTACGAGCAGTACTTC. Its protein product is CASSPRTSGRRGPSYEQYF. Combining the CDR3 with reference TRBV28 and TRBJ2-7 gives the whole variable domain DVKVTQSSRYLVKRTGEKVFLECVQDMDHENMFWYRQDPGLGLRLIYFSYDVKMKEKGDIPEGYSVSREKKERFSLILESASTNQTSMYLCASSPRTSGRRGPSYEQYFGPGTRLTVT.

This clone was seen just once. CDR3 sequence: CASRDPGRQETQYF. CDR3 sequence (DNA): TGTGCCAGCAGGGATCCGGGGAGGCAAGAGACCCAGTACTTC. The rearrangement links TRBV28 to TRBJ2-5, with TRBD2 as a possible D gene (6 bases). CDR1 is MDHEN and CDR2 is SYDVKM in the germline V gene. Between the trimmed V and J ends, which lost 6 bases and 2 bases, there was a span of 13 bases. The CDR3 is 14 amino acids.

With regard to this clone: The sample contains more than one DNA sequence encoding this CDR3. The chain employs TRBV11-2 and TRBJ2-3, with D possibly TRBD2 on 5 matching bases. The CDR3 runs to 14 residues. The germline gives CDR1 SGHAT, CDR2 FQNNGV. Trimming took off 1 base at V and 0 bases at J, with 5 bases between the two ends. In DNA form, the CDR3 reads TGTGCCAGCAGCTTAGGGAGGAGCACAGATACGCAGTATTTT. Its translation: CASSLGRSTDTQYF.

This rearrangement joins TRBV7-3 to TRBJ1-1, with a weak D call TRBD1 (6 bases). Germline CDR1 SGHTA, CDR2 FQGTGA. The CDR3 runs 15 residues. The V end lost 5 bases, the J end lost 2 bases, and 15 bases lay between the germline ends. The CDR3 protein is CASSPGGAGNTEAFF. In nucleotides, the CDR3 is TGTGCCAGCAGCCCTGGGGGGGCGGGTAACACTGAAGCTTTCTTT.

This clone came up once. This chain connects TRBV2 to TRBJ2-3; D gene uncertain. Germline CDR1 SNHLY, CDR2 FYNNEI. V lost 3 bases and J 2 bases, leaving 3 bases between the germline ends. The CDR3 runs 12 residues. CDR3 protein: CASSDDTDTQYF. CDR3 nucleotides: TGTGCCAGCAGTGACGACACAGATACGCAGTATTTT.

This clone occurred once. The genes are TRBV19 and TRBJ2-1; 13 positions match TRBD2. V lost 5 bases to trimming and J lost 2 bases; unmatched junction nucleotides: 6. Germline lookup yields CDR1 LNHDA and CDR2 SQIVND (reference sequence). The CDR3 is 17 amino acids. CDR3 sequence reads: CASSPRTSGRTYNEQFF. The CDR3 DNA reads as TGTGCCAGTAGTCCCCGGACTAGCGGGAGAACCTACAATGAGCAGTTCTTC.

Comments on this clone: The conserved phenylalanine or tryptophan is not found at the CDR3 terminus, so this likely reflects a read error. This chain links TRBV30 with TRBJ1-1; TRBD1 matches 7 bases. With V trimmed by 4 bases and J by 4 bases, 12 bases remained unmatched. CDR3 length: 15 amino acids. Germline CDR1 and CDR2: GTSNPN and SVGIG (reference sequence). CDR3 loop: CAWIGRQGLGTEAFI. The DNA for the CDR3 is TGTGCCTGGATAGGTAGACAGGGCTTAGGCACTGAAGCTTTCATT.

This chain connects TRBV6-5 to TRBJ2-5; 8 nucleotides line up with TRBD2. This CDR3 contains 12 residues. V shed 11 bases and J 2 bases; nucleotides not matched to a gene: 4. Germline values: CDR1 MNHEY, CDR2 SVGAGI. DNA of the CDR3: TGTGCCTGCGGGAGGACACAAGAGACCCAGTACTTC. It translates to CACGRTQETQYF.

As concerns this clone: This sequence is one base from a far larger clone and is likely a read error. Within the sample, other DNA sequences also encode this same CDR3. V gene TRBV5-6 combines with J gene TRBJ2-1; D is possibly TRBD1 (6 bases). This CDR3 spans 15 amino acids. Per the germline V gene, CDR1 is SGHDT and CDR2 is YYEEEE. The CDR3 DNA is TGTGCCAGCAGCCGTCCGGGGCAGGGGTGGGGTGAGCAATTCTTC. Translated, it gives CASSRPGQGWGEQFF. The whole variable domain, remainder taken from reference TRBV5-6 and TRBJ2-1, is DAGVTQSPTHLIKTRGQQVTLRCSPKSGHDTVSWYQQALGQGPQFIFQYYEEEERQRGNFPDRFSGHQFPNYSSELNVNALLLGDSALYLCASSRPGQGWGEQFFGPGTRLTVL.

The chain uses TRBV4-1 and TRBJ2-1, with 8 bases identical to TRBD2. The CDR3 spans 17 residues. Per the germline V gene, CDR1 is MGHRA and CDR2 is YSYEKL. V was clipped by 1 base and J by 1 base; unmatched bases: 6. CDR3 amino acids: CASSQVGGGRSYNEQFF. As DNA, the CDR3 is TGCGCCAGCAGCCAAGTTGGTGGCGGGAGGTCCTACAATGAGCAGTTCTTC.

V usage is TRBV21-1 and J usage is TRBJ1-5. TRBV21-1 represents a pseudogene. CDR3 length: 16 amino acids. As DNA, the CDR3 is TGTGCCAGCAGCAAAAGTCCCCGGGGCAGCAATCAGCCCCAGCATTTT. Translating it yields CASSKSPRGSNQPQHF.

The chain links TRBV5-1 to TRBJ2-1; TRBD1 agrees at 8 bases. Germline V gives CDR1 SGHRS, CDR2 YFSETQ. J gave up 1 base and V 0 bases, and 9 bases lay outside the gene matches. The CDR3 is made up of 18 amino acids. The CDR3 loop reads CASSLATTRQGSYNEQFF. Written as DNA, the CDR3 is TGCGCCAGCAGCTTGGCAACAACAAGACAGGGGTCCTACAATGAGCAGTTCTTC.

The gene calls are TRBV5-1 and TRBJ2-5, with D possibly being TRBD2 (6 bases). Germline V gene sequence: CDR1 SGHRS, CDR2 YFSETQ. The V gene lost 3 bases and the J gene lost 4 bases, with 13 bases spanning the gap. The CDR3 length is 14 residues. CDR3 DNA: TGCGCCAGCAGCTGGGGAGCGGGTGGAGAGACCCAGTACTTC. It specifies CASSWGAGGETQYF.

This clone was recorded only once. V gene TRBV7-2 combines with J gene TRBJ1-5; TRBD1 agrees at 8 bases. The V and J ends lost 4 bases and 1 base, in that order; junction bases with no gene match: 6. Germline V lookup: CDR1 SGHTA, CDR2 FQGNSA. CDR3 length equals 16 residues. This CDR3 reads CASSSGTGRSNQPQHF. In DNA form, the CDR3 reads TGTGCCAGCAGCTCTGGGACAGGAAGGAGCAATCAGCCCCAGCATTTT.

The chain uses TRBV7-2 and TRBJ2-3; 7 bases are shared with TRBD2. Germline V gene data show CDR1 as SGHTA and CDR2 as FQGNSA. The CDR3 sequence is 12 residues long. With 5 bases clipped from V and 4 bases from J, the junction kept 0 bases outside the gene matches. The CDR3 is CASSGGADTQYF. CDR3 bases: TGTGCCAGCAGCGGGGGGGCAGATACGCAGTATTTT.

The rearrangement links TRBV6-5 to TRBJ1-5; 10 bases match TRBD1. CDR1 and CDR2 from the germline V gene are MNHEY and SVGAGI. The CDR3 is 13 residues long. With V trimmed by 4 bases and J by 7 bases, 1 base remained unmatched. The CDR3 coding sequence is TGTGCCAGCAGTTGGGACAGGGGCCAGCCCCAGCATTTT. This encodes CASSWDRGQPQHF.